These 9 T cell receptor beta chains originate from one sample sequenced in a study of blood T cell repertoires in COVID-19. Sequenced by immunoSEQ multiplex PCR; TCRdb stores in-frame clones only, minus some. Counted here are under 200,000 clones, approximately 91% occurring once; the ten biggest clones make up about 2.3%. The material sequenced was peripheral blood. These receptors were collected from a man between 18 and 29 years old with acute or convalescent COVID-19.

V usage is TRBV20-1 and J usage is TRBJ1-4; 8 positions agree with TRBD1. Germline CDR1 DFQATT, CDR2 SNEGSKA (reference sequence). J lost 7 bases, V lost 3 bases, and 7 bases had no gene match. This CDR3 spans 14 amino acids. The CDR3 spells CSASDDRGGEKLFF. The CDR3 nucleotides are TGCAGTGCTAGTGACGACAGGGGAGGTGAAAAACTGTTTTTT.

The J gene is TRBJ1-1, the V gene TRBV18; 8 bases align to TRBD1. The germline CDR1 and CDR2 sequences are KGHSH and LQKENI. There are 18 residues in the CDR3. Trimming took 0 bases from V and 1 from J; bases not matched to a gene: 10. The CDR3 spells CASSPPVGRGLTNTEAFF. The CDR3 bases are TGTGCCAGCTCACCACCTGTGGGCAGGGGGCTGACGAACACTGAAGCTTTCTTT. The full variable domain, completed using reference TRBV18 and TRBJ1-1, is NAGVMQNPRHLVRRRGQEARLRCSPMKGHSHVYWYRQLPEEGLKFMVYLQKENIIDESGMPKERFSAEFPKEGPSILRIQQVVRGDSAAYFCASSPPVGRGLTNTEAFFGQGTRLTVV.

The V call is TRBV2, the J call TRBJ1-2; D gene uncertain. This CDR3 has 15 amino acids. Trimming shortened V by 1 base and J by 8 bases, and 17 bases separated the two germline ends. CDR1 is SNHLY and CDR2 is FYNNEI in the germline V gene. The CDR3 loop reads CASSEGAAHGLGYTF. CDR3 sequence (DNA): TGTGCCAGCAGTGAAGGGGCTGCTCATGGCCTCGGCTACACCTTC.

The rearrangement joins TRBV11-2 to TRBJ2-3, with 9 bases identical to TRBD1. CDR3 size: 18 residues. Trimming cost V 4 bases and J 6 bases; bases outside gene matches: 17. In germline, CDR1 is SGHAT, CDR2 FQNNGV. CDR3 sequence: CASSSRSSDRGPRDTQYF. As DNA, the CDR3 is TGTGCCAGCAGCTCCCGTAGTTCGGACAGGGGACCAAGGGATACGCAGTATTTT.

This clone occurred a few times. The gene calls are TRBV30 and TRBJ1-5; 9 bases line up with TRBD1. The CDR3 sequence is 15 residues long. CDR1 and CDR2 (germline): GTSNPN, SVGIG (reference sequence). The V and J ends lost 3 bases and 7 bases, in that order; junction bases with no gene match: 10. CDR3 loop: CAWSLGTGTLQPQHF. The DNA of the CDR3 is TGTGCCTGGAGCCTAGGGACAGGGACATTACAGCCCCAGCATTTT.

In its sample, this clone was seen once. The chain is built from TRBV19 and TRBJ1-4; D perhaps matches TRBD1 (5 bases). The germline V gene encodes CDR1 LNHDA and CDR2 SQIVND (reference sequence). The CDR3 totals 13 residues. The V end was cut by 3 bases, the J end by 7 bases, with 9 bases between. The CDR3 DNA reads as TGTGCCAGTAGTATGATAGGGGCTGAAAAACTGTTTTTT. Translating it yields CASSMIGAEKLFF. The full variable domain, with the rest looked up from reference TRBV19 and TRBJ1-4, is DGGITQSPKYLFRKEGQNVTLSCEQNLNHDAMYWYRQDPGQGLRLIYYSQIVNDFQKGDIAEGYSVSREKKESFPLTVTSAQKNPTAFYLCASSMIGAEKLFFGSGTQLSVL.

The chain recombines TRBV7-9 with TRBJ2-2; a possible D gene is TRBD2 (5 bases). The CDR3 runs 13 residues. The germline gives CDR1 SEHNR, CDR2 FQNEAQ (reference sequence). V lost 3 bases and J lost 7, with 9 bases in between. CDR3 in amino acids: CASSLGVGGELFF. The CDR3 nucleotides are TGTGCCAGCAGCTTGGGAGTAGGCGGGGAGCTGTTTTTT.

This clone showed up just once. V is TRBV30 and J is TRBJ2-7; TRBD1 agrees at 8 bases. The CDR3 totals 13 residues. The germline gives CDR1 GTSNPN, CDR2 SVGIG (reference sequence). Trimming at V came to 5 bases and at J to 6 bases, leaving 9 bases not matched to a gene. The CDR3: CAWEGRGRFEQYF. The DNA for the CDR3 is TGTGCCTGGGAGGGCAGGGGGCGATTCGAGCAGTACTTC.

V gene TRBV6-1 combines with J gene TRBJ1-2; D might be TRBD1 (5 bases). This CDR3 spans 15 amino acids. Trimming removed 3 bases at V and 5 bases at J, with 16 bases between. CDR1 MNHNS and CDR2 SASEGT come from the germline V gene. The CDR3 is CASSDVGTGLYGYTF. The DNA of the CDR3 is TGTGCCAGCAGTGATGTTGGAACAGGCCTTTATGGCTACACCTTC.